The text below deals with one TCR beta chain. These data come from a study of T cell responses to AZD1222 COVID-19 vaccine. Profiling relied on immunoSEQ multiplex PCR, and the TCRdb table lists in-frame clones only, not all of them. The table includes tens of thousands of clones, about 78% detected once. The V gene's germline CDR1 is SEHNR and CDR2 FQNEAQ (reference sequence). This CDR3 region has 15 residues. V was pared by 6 bases and J by 7 bases, with 11 bases of the junction left unmatched. The chain couples TRBV7-9 to TRBJ2-1, with 8 bases identical to TRBD2. The TCR originated in an adult who received the AZD1222 COVID-19 vaccine. The sample in question was peripheral blood, obtained 28 days after the second AZD1222 dose. DNA of the CDR3: TGTGCCAGCAGTTCCAGCGGGAGTGCCGAGAATGAGCAGTTCTTC. This codes for CASSSSGSAENEQFF.